The sequence of this TCR beta chain was determined in a study of blood T cell repertoires in COVID-19. The germline V gene encodes CDR1 MNHEY and CDR2 SMNVEV (reference sequence). V was trimmed by 4 bases and J by 7 bases, leaving 10 bases between them. The CDR3 totals 12 residues. The assay was immunoSEQ multiplex PCR, and TCRdb's table has in-frame clones only and misses some. Among about 41,000 clones listed, approximately 90% were seen once. The V gene is TRBV27, the J gene TRBJ1-1, with D perhaps TRBD1 (5 bases). The sequencing sample was made of peripheral blood. The source is a man aged 55 to 69 with acute or convalescent COVID-19. For the CDR3, the DNA is TGTGCCAGCAGTTCCCGGGGACTTGAAGCTTTCTTT. This sequence encodes CASSSRGLEAFF.